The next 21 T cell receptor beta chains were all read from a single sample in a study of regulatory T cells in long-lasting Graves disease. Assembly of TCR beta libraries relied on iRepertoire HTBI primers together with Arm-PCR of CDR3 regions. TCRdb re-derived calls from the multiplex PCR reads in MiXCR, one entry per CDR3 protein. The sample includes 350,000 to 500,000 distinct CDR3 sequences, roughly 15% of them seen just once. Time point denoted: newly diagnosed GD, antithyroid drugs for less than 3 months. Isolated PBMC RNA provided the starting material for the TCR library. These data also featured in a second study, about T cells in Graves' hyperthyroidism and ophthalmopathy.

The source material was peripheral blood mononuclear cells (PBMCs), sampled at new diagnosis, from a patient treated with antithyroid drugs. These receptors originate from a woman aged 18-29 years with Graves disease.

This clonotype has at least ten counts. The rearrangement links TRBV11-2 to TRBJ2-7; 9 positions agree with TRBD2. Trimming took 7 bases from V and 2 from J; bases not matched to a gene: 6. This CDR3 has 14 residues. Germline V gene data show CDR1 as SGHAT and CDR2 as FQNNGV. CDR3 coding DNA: TGTGCCAGCACCTATAGCGGGAGTACCTACGAGCAGTACTTC. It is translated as CASTYSGSTYEQYF.

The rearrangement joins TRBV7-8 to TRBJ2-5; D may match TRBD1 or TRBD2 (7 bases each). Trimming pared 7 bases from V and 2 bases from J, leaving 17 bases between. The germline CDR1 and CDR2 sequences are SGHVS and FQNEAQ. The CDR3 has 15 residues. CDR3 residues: CASTPGRGRQETQYF. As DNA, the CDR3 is TGTGCCAGCACCCCGGGGAGGGGGCGTCAAGAGACCCAGTACTTC.

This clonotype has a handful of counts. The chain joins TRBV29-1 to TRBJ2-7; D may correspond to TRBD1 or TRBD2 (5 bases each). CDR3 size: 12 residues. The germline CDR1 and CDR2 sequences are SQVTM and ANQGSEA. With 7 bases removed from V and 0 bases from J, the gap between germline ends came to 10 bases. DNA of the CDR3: TGCAGCGCGGGACGGAGCTCCTACGAGCAGTACTTC. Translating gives CSAGRSSYEQYF.

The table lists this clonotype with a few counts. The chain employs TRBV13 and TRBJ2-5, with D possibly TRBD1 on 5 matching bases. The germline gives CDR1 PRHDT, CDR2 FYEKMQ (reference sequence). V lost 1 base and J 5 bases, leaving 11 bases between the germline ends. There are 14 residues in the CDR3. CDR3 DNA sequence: TGTGCCAGCAGCTTAGCGACGGCAGGGGAGACCCAGTACTTC. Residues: CASSLATAGETQYF. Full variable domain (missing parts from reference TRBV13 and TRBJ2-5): AAGVIQSPRHLIKEKRETATLKCYPIPRHDTVYWYQQGPGQDPQFLISFYEKMQSDKGSIPDRFSAQQFSDYHSELNMSSLELGDSALYFCASSLATAGETQYFGPGTRLLVL.

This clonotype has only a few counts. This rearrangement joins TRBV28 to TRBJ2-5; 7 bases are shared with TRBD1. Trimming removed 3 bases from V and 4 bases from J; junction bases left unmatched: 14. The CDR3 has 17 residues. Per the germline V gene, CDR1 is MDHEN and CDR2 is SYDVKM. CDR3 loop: CASSLALSDRVRETQYF. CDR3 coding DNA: TGTGCCAGCAGTTTGGCACTAAGCGACAGGGTGAGAGAGACCCAGTACTTC.

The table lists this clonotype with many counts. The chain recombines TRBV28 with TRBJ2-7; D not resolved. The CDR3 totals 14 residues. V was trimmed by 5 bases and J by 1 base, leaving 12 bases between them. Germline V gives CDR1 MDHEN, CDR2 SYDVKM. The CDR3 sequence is CASSPLGRSYEQYF. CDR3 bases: TGTGCCAGCAGTCCCCTCGGGCGGTCCTACGAGCAGTACTTC.

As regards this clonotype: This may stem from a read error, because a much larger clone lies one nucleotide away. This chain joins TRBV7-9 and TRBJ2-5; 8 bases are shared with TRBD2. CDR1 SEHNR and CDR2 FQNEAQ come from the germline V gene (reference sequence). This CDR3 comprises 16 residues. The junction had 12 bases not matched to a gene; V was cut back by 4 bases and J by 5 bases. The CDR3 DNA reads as TGTGCCAGCAGCTCGGAGCGGGAGTTGCTGGTGGAGACCCAGTACTTC. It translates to CASSSERELLVETQYF.

The CDR3 loop is CASSEGTGVHQPQHF. In DNA, the CDR3 is TGTGCCAGCAGTGAAGGGACAGGGGTGCATCAGCCCCAGCATTTT. The J gene is TRBJ1-5, the V gene TRBV2; 9 bases align to TRBD1. The CDR3 totals 15 residues. Germline CDR1 and CDR2: SNHLY and FYNNEI. V was clipped by 1 base and J by 5 bases; unmatched bases: 3.

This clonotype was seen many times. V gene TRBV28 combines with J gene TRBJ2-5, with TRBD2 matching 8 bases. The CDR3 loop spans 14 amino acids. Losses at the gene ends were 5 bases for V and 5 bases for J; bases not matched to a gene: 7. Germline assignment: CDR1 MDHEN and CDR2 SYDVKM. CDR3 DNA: TGTGCCAGCAGTATACGGAGCGGGAGTGAGACCCAGTACTTC. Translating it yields CASSIRSGSETQYF.

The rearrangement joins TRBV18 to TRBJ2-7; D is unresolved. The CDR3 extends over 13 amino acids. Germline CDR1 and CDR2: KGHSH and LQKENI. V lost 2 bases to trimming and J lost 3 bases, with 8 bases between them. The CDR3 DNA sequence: TGTGCCAGCTCACCAACGGTGAACTACGAGCAGTACTTC. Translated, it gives CASSPTVNYEQYF.

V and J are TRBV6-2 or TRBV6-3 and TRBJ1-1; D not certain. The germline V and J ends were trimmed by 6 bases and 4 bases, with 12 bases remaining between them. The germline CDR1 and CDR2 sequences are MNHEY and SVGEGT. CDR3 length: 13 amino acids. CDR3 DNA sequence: TGTGCCAGCAGCCAGAATAGGTTCACTGAAGCTTTCTTT. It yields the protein CASSQNRFTEAFF.

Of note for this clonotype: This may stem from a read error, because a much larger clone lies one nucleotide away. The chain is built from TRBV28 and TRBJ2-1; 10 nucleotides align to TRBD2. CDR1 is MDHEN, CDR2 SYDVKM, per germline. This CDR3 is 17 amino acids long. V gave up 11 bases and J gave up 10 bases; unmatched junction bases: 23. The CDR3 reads CAGNFIAGGTLIGEQFF. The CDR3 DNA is TGTGCCGGCAACTTTATAGCGGGAGGTACGTTGATAGGCGAGCAGTTCTTC.

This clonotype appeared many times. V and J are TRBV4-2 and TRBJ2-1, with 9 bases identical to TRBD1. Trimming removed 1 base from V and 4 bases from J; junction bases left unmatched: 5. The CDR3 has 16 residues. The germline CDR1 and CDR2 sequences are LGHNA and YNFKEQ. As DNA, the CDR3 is TGTGCCAGCAGCCAAGGCCCCGGGACAGGGTACAATGAGCAGTTCTTC. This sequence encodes CASSQGPGTGYNEQFF.

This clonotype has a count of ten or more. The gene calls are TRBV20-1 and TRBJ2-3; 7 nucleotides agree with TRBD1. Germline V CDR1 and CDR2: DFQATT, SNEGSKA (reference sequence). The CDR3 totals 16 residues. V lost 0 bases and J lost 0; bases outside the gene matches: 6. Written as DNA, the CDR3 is TGCAGTGCTAGAGATCCCCGACAGGGTAGCACAGATACGCAGTATTTT. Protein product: CSARDPRQGSTDTQYF.

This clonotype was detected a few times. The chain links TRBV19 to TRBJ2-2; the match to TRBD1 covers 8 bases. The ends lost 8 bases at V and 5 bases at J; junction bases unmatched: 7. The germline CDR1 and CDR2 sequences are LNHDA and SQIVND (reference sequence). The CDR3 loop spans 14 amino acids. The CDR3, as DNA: TGTGCCAGTTCACGACAGGGGAGAACCGGGGAGCTGTTTTTT. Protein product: CASSRQGRTGELFF.

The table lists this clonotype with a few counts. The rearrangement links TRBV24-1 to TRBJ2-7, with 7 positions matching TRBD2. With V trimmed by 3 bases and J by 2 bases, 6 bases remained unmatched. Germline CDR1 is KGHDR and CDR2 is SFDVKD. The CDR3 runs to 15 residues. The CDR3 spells CATSDGAGAPYEQYF. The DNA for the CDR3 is TGTGCCACCAGTGATGGGGCGGGAGCCCCCTACGAGCAGTACTTC.

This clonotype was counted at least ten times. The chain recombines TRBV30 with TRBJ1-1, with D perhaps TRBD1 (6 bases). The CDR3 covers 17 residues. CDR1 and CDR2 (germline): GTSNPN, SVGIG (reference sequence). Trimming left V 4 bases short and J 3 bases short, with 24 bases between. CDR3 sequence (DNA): TGTGCCTGGACCTACGGTTTGGGACAATCGTGGGACACTGAAGCTTTCTTT. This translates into CAWTYGLGQSWDTEAFF. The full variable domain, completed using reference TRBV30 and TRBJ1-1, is SQTIHQWPATLVQPVGSPLSLECTVEGTSNPNLYWYRQAAGRGLQLLFYSVGIGQISSEVPQNLSASRPQDRQFILSSKKLLLSDSGFYLCAWTYGLGQSWDTEAFFGQGTRLTVV.

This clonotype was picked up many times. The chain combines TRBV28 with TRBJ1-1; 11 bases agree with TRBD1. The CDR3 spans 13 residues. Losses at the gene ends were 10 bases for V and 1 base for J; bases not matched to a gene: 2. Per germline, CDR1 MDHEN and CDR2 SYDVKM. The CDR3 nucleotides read TGTGCCATGGACAGGGGGCCGAACACTGAAGCTTTCTTT. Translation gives CAMDRGPNTEAFF. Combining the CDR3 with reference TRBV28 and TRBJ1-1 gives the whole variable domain DVKVTQSSRYLVKRTGEKVFLECVQDMDHENMFWYRQDPGLGLRLIYFSYDVKMKEKGDIPEGYSVSREKKERFSLILESASTNQTSMYLCAMDRGPNTEAFFGQGTRLTVV.

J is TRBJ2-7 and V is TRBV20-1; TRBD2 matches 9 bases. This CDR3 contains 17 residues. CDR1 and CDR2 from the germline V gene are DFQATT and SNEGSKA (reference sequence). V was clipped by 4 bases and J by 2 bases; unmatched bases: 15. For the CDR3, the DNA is TGCAGTGCTAACTCGATACCGGGACTAGCTTCCCCCTACGAGCAGTACTTC. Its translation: CSANSIPGLASPYEQYF.

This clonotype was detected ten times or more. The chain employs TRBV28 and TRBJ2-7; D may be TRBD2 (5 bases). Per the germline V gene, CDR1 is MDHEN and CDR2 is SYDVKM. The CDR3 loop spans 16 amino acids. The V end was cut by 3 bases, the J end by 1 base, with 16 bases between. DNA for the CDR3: TGTGCCAGCAGTTTTGTTTGGGGAGAGCCTTCCTACGAGCAGTACTTC. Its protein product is CASSFVWGEPSYEQYF.

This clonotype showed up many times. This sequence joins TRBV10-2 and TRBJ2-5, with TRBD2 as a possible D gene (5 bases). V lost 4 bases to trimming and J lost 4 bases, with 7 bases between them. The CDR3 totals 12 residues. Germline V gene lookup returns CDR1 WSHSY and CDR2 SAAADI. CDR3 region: CASSGEGETQYF. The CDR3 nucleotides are TGCGCCAGCAGTGGAGAGGGAGAGACCCAGTACTTC.